Presented here are 6 T cell receptor beta chains from one specimen sequenced in a study of shared clonotypes between healthy human individuals. The repertoire was sequenced with immunoSEQ multiplex PCR; TCRdb's copy has only in-frame clones and lacks some. Of some 2,100,000 clones detected, nearly 97% appear once; the ten largest clones hold roughly 0.13%. Input material: naive CD4+ T cells sorted from blood. The subset is: CD45RA+ positively selected. The receptors come from a young man in good health.

CDR3: CASSRTNQPQHF. DNA of the CDR3: TGTGCCAGCAGTAGGACAAATCAGCCCCAGCATTTT. The chain combines TRBV27 with TRBJ1-5, with TRBD1 as a possible D gene (5 bases). V was cut by 5 bases and J by 4 bases, with 6 bases left in between. The CDR3 loop spans 12 amino acids. CDR1 is MNHEY and CDR2 is SMNVEV in the germline V gene (reference sequence).

Remarks on this clone: One junction end does not reproduce the germline sequence, and a read error may be involved. The chain recombines TRBV29-1 with TRBJ2-1, with D perhaps TRBD2 (5 bases). The CDR3 loop spans 11 amino acids. Per the germline V gene, CDR1 is SQVTM and CDR2 is ANQGSEA. The CDR3 DNA sequence: TGCAGCGTTGGGCAAGACGGACTCTCCCTCTTC. Amino acids: CSVGQDGLSLF.

The genes are TRBV5-4 and TRBJ1-2; the match to TRBD1 covers 8 bases. The CDR3 loop spans 15 amino acids. V shed 2 bases and J 5 bases; nucleotides not matched to a gene: 8. Germline V CDR1 and CDR2: SGHNT, YYREEE (reference sequence). CDR3 in amino acids: CASSLQDREVYGYTF. The CDR3 region has the DNA TGTGCCAGCAGCTTACAGGACAGGGAGGTATATGGCTACACCTTC. The full variable domain, in which reference TRBV5-4 and TRBJ1-2 provide the parts outside the CDR3, is ETGVTQSPTHLIKTRGQQVTLRCSSQSGHNTVSWYQQALGQGPQFIFQYYREEENGRGNFPPRFSGLQFPNYSSELNVNALELDDSALYLCASSLQDREVYGYTFGSGTRLTVV.

This rearrangement joins TRBV5-1 to TRBJ1-4; D is unresolved. The CDR3 totals 15 residues. Germline CDR1 and CDR2: SGHRS and YFSETQ. V lost 3 bases and J lost 4, with 13 bases in between. This CDR3 reads CASSSGGLGNEKLFF. Here the CDR3 DNA reads TGCGCCAGCAGCTCGGGAGGGCTCGGTAATGAAAAACTGTTTTTT. The full variable domain, rest sourced from reference TRBV5-1 and TRBJ1-4, is KAGVTQTPRYLIKTRGQQVTLSCSPISGHRSVSWYQQTPGQGLQFLFEYFSETQRNKGNFPGRFSGRQFSNSRSEMNVSTLELGDSALYLCASSSGGLGNEKLFFGSGTQLSVL.

The chain has TRBV5-1 and TRBJ1-4; D is uncertain. V lost 2 bases and J lost 3, with 11 bases in between. CDR1 and CDR2 from the germline V gene are SGHRS and YFSETQ. The CDR3 is made up of 15 amino acids. The CDR3 sequence: CASSFRADSNEKLFF. The CDR3 DNA is TGCGCCAGCAGCTTTAGGGCAGACTCTAATGAAAAACTGTTTTTT.

The chain links TRBV30 to TRBJ2-1, with TRBD2 identical over 7 bases. Germline V gives CDR1 GTSNPN, CDR2 SVGIG (reference sequence). The CDR3 is 14 amino acids. J was trimmed by 5 bases and V by 1 base; bases with no gene match: 5. The CDR3 nucleotides read TGTGCCTGGAGTGGGACTAGTAAGAACAATGAGCAGTTCTTC. Protein sequence: CAWSGTSKNNEQFF.